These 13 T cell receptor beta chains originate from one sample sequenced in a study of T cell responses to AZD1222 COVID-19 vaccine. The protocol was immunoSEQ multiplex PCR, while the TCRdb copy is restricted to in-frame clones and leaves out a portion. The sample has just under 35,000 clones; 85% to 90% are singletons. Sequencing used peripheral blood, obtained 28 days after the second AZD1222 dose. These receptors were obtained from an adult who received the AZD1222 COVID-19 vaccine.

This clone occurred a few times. The CDR3 is CASSPSTGPLSEAFF. The CDR3 DNA reads TGTGCCAGCAGTCCATCGACGGGCCCTCTTTCTGAAGCTTTCTTT. This chain links TRBV28 with TRBJ1-1; D unresolved. Trimming took 5 bases from V and 6 from J, leaving 19 bases between them. The germline V gene has CDR1 MDHEN and CDR2 SYDVKM. CDR3 size: 15 residues.

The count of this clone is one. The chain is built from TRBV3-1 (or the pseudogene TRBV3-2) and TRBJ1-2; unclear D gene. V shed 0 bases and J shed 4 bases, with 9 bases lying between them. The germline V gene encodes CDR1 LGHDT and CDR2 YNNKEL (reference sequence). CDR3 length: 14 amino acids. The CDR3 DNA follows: TGTGCCAGCAGCCAAGACGGGAGGGCCTATGGCTACACCTTC. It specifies CASSQDGRAYGYTF.

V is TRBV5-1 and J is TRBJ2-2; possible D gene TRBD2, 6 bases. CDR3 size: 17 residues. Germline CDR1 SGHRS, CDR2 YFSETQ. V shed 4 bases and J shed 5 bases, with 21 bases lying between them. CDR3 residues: CASSLDYQGSGTGELFF. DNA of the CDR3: TGCGCCAGCAGCCTGGACTATCAGGGTTCCGGTACCGGGGAGCTGTTTTTT. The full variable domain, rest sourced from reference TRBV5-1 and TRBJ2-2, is KAGVTQTPRYLIKTRGQQVTLSCSPISGHRSVSWYQQTPGQGLQFLFEYFSETQRNKGNFPGRFSGRQFSNSRSEMNVSTLELGDSALYLCASSLDYQGSGTGELFFGEGSRLTVL.

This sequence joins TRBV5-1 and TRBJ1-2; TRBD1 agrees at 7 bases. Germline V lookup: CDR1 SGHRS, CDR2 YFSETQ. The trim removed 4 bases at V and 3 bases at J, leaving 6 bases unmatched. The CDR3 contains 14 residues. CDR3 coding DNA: TGCGCCAGCAGCAGGGGGCGTGGGGACTATGGCTACACCTTC. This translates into CASSRGRGDYGYTF.

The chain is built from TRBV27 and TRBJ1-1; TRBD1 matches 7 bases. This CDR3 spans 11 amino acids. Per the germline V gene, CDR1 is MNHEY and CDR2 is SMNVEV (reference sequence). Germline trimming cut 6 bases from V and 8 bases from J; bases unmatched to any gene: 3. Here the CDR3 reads CASRHRGEAFF. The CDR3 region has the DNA TGTGCCAGCAGGCACAGGGGAGAAGCTTTCTTT.

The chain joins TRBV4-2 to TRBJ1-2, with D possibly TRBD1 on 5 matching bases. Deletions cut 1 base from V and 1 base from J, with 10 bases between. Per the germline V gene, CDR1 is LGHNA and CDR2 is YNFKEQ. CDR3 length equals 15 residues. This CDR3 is CASSQAKQDNYGYTF. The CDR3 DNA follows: TGTGCCAGCAGCCAAGCAAAACAGGATAACTATGGCTACACCTTC.

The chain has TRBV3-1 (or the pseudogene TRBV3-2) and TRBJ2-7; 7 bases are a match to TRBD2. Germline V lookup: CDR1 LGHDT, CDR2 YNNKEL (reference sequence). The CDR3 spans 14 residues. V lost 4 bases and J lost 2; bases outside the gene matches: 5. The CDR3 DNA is TGTGCCAGCAGCCGCGGGACTACCACCTACGAGCAGTACTTC. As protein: CASSRGTTTYEQYF.

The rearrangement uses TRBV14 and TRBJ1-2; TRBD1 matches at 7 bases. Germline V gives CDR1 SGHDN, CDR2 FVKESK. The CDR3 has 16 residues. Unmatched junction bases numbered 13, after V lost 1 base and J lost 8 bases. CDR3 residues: CASSQVMTGKMSGYTF. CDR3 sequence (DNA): TGTGCCAGCAGCCAAGTAATGACAGGGAAAATGAGCGGCTACACCTTC.

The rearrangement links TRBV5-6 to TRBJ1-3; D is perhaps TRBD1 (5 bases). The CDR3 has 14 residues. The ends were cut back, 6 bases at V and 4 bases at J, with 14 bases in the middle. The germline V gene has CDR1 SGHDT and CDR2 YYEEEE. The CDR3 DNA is TGTGCCAGCACCACTTGGGCAGGGGGAAACACCATATATTTT. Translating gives CASTTWAGGNTIYF.

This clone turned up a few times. The CDR3 sequence: CASSEALLAGGPEETQYF. The CDR3 nucleotides are TGTGCCAGCAGTGAAGCGCTCCTAGCGGGGGGGCCAGAAGAGACCCAGTACTTC. The chain combines TRBV6-1 with TRBJ2-5; 12 nucleotides match TRBD2. The CDR3 has 18 amino acids. The trim removed 0 bases at V and 3 bases at J, leaving 8 bases unmatched. Germline assignment: CDR1 MNHNS and CDR2 SASEGT.

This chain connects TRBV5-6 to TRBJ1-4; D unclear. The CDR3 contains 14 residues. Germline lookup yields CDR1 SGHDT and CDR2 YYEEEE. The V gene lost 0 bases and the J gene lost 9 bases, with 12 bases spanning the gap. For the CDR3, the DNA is TGTGCCAGCAGCTTGGGAGATCTAGAACAAAAACTGTTTTTT. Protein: CASSLGDLEQKLFF.

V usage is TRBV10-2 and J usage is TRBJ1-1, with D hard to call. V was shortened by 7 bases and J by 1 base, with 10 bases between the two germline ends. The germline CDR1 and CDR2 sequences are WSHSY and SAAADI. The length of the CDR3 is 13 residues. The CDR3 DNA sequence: TGCGCCAGCATCTCCGTCGGGAACACTGAAGCTTTCTTT. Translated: CASISVGNTEAFF.

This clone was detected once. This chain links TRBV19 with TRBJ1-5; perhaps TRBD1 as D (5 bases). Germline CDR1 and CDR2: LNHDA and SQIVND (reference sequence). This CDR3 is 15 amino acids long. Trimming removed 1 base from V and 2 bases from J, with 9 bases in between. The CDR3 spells CASSIGRVGNQPQHF. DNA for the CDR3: TGTGCCAGTAGTATAGGCAGGGTGGGCAATCAGCCCCAGCATTTT.